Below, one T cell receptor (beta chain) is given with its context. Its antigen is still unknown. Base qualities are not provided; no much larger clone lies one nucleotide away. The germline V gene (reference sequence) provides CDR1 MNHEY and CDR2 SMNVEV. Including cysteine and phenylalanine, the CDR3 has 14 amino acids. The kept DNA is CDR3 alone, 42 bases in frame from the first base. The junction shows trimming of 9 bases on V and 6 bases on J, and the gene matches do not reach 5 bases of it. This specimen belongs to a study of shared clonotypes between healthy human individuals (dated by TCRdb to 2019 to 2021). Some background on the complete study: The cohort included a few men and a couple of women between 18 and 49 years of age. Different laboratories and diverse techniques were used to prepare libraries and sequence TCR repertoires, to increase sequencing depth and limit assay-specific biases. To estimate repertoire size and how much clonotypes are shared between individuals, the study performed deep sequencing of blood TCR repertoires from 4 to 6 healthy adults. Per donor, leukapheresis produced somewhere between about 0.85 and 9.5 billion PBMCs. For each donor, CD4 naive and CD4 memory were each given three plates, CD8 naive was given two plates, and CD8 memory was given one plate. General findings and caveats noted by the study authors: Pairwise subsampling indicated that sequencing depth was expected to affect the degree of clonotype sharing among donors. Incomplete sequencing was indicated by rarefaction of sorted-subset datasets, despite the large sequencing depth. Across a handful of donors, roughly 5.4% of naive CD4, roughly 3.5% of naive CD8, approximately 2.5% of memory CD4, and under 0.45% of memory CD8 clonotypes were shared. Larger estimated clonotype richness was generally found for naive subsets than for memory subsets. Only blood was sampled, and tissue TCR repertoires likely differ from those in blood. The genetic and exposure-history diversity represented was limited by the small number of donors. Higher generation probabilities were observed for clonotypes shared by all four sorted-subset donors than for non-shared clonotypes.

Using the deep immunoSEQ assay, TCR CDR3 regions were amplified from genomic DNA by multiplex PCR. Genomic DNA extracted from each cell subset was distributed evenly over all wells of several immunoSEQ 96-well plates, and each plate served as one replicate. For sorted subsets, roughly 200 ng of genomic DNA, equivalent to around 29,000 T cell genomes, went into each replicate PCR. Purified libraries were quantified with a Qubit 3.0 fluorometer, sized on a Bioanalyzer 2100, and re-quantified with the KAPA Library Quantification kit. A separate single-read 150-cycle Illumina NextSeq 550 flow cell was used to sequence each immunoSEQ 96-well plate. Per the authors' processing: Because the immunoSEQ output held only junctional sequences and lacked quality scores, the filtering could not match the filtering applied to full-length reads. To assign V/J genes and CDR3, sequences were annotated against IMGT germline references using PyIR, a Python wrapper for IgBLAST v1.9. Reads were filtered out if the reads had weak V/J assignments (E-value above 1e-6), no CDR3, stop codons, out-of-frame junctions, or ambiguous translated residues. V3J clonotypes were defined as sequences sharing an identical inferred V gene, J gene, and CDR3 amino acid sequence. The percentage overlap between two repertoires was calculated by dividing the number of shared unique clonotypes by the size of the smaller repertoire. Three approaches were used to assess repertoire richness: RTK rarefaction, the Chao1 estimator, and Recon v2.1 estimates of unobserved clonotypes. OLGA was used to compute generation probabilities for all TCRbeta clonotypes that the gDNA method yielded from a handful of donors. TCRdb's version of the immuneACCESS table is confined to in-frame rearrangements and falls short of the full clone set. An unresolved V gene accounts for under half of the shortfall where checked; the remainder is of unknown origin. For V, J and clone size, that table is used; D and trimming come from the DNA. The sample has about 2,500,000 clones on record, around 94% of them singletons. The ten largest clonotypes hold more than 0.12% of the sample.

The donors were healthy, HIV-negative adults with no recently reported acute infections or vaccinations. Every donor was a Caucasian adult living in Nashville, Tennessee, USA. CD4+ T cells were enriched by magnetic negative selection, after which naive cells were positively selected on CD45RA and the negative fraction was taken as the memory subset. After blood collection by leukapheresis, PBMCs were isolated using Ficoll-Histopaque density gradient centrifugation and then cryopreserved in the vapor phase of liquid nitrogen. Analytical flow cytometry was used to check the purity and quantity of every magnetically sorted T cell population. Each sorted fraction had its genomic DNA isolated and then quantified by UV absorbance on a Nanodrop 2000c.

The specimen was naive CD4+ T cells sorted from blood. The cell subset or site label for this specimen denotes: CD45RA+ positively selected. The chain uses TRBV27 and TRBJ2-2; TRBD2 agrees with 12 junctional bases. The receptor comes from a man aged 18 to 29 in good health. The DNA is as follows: TGTGCCAGTAGGACTAGCGGGATGTCCGGGGAGCTGTTTTTT. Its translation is CASRTSGMSGELFF.